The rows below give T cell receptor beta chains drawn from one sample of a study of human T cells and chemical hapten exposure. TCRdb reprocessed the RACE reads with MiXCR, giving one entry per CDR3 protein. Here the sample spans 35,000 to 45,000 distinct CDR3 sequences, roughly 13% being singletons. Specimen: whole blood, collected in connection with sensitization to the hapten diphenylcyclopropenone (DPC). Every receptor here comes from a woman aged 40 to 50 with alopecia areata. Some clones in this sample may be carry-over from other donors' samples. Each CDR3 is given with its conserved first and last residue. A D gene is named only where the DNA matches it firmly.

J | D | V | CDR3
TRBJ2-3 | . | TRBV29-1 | CSAGGRGTDTQYF
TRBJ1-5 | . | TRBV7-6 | CASSYRADGNQPQHF
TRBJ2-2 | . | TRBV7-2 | CASRGTQGAGELFF
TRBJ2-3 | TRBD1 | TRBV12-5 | CASGLTTGEVTDTQYF
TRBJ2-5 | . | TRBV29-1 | CSVRVTETQYF
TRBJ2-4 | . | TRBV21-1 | CASSNSRQRPRDF
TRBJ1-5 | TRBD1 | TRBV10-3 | CAISEQGADQPQHF
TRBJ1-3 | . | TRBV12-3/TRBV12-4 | CASSSGTLSGNTIYF
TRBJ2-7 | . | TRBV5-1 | CASSFLRGPYEQYF
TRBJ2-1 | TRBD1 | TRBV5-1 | CASSVDRDEQFF
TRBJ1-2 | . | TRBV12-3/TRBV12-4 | CASSHDRFEISGYTF
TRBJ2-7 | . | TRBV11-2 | CASSSDRFEQYF
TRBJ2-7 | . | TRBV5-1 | CASSQHTGSEQYF
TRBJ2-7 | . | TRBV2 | CASGRLPYEQYF
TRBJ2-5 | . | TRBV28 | CASLGGGEETQYF
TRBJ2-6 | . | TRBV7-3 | CASSPTDSSGANVLTF
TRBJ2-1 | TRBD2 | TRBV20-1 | CSALGGLAGINEQFF
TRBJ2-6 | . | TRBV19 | CASSMISSGANVLTF
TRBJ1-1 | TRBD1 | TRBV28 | CASSSPGQVGNTEAFF
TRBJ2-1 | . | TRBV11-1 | CASSYLATNEQFF
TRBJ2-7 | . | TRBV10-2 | CASASREQYF
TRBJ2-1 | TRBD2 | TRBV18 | CVSSRPGLDNEQFF
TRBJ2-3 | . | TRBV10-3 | CAISESNSGPGTQYF
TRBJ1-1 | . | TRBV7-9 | CASSPLSGGRMVTEAFF
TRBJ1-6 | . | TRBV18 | CASSTNFNSPLHF
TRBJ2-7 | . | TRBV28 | CASSRPWGRNEQYF
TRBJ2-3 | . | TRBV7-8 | CASSEYTDTQYF
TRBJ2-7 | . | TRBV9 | CASSVGVPGEQYF
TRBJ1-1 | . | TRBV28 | CASITTVNTEAFF
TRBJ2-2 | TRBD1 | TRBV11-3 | CASSRQGVVTGELFF
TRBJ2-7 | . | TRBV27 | CASSFKDSYEQYF
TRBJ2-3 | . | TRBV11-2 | CASSLQGPDTQYF
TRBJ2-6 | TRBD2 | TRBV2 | CASRMRGAGANVLTF
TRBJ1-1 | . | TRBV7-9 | CAIWGVTEAFF